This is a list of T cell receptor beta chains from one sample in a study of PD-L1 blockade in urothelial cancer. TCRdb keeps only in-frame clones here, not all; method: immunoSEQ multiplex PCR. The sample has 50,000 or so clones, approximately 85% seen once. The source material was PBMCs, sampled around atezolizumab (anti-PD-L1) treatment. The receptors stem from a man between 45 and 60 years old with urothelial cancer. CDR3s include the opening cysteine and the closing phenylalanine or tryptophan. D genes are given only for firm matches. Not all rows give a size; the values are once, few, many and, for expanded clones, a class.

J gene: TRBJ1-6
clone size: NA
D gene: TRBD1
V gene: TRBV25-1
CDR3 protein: CASSESRQGVFGSSPLHF
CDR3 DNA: TGTGCCAGCAGTGAATCTCGACAGGGGGTCTTCGGGAGTTCACCCCTCCACTTT

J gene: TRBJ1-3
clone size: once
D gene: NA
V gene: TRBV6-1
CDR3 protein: CASSDTGHGIGTGNTIYF
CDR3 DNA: TGTGCCAGCAGTGACACGGGACACGGAATCGGGACTGGAAACACCATATATTTT

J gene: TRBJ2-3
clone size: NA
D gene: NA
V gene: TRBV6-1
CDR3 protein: CASSGVRGYTDTQYF
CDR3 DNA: TGTGCCAGCAGTGGAGTGCGGGGATACACAGATACGCAGTATTTT

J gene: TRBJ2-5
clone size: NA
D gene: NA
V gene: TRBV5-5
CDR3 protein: CASSLVQQETQYF
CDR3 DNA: TGTGCCAGCAGCTTGGTGCAGCAAGAGACCCAGTACTTC

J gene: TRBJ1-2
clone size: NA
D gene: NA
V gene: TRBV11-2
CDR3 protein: CASSSLGEGGLGGYTF
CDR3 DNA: TGTGCCAGCAGCTCGCTCGGGGAGGGGGGACTGGGGGGCTACACCTTC

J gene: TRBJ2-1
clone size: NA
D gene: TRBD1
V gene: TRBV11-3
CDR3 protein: CASSPPGQNNEQFF
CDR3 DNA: TGTGCCAGCAGCCCACCGGGACAGAACAATGAGCAGTTCTTC

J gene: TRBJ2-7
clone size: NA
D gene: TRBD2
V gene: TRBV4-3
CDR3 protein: CASSQDLWDSGTSYEQYF
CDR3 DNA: TGCGCCAGCAGCCAAGATCTTTGGGATAGCGGGACCTCCTACGAGCAGTACTTC

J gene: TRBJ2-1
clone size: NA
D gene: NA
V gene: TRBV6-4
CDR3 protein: CASRERRDQKFF
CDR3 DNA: TGTGCCAGCAGAGAGCGCCGGGATCAGAAGTTCTTC

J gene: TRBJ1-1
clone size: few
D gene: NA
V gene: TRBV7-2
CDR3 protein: CASSSAMNTEAFF
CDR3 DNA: TGTGCCAGCAGCTCCGCTATGAACACTGAAGCTTTCTTT

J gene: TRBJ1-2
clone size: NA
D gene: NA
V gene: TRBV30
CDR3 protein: CAWNSGFWGYTF
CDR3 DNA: TGTGCCTGGAATTCAGGGTTTTGGGGCTACACCTTC

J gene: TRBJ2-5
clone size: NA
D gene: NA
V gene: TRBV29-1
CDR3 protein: CSVELAIQETQYF
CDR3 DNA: TGCAGCGTGGAACTAGCAATCCAAGAGACCCAGTACTTC

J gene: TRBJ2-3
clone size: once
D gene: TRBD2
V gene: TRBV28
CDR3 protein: CASSWTSGRPDTQYF
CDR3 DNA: TGTGCCAGCAGCTGGACTAGCGGGCGCCCAGATACGCAGTATTTT

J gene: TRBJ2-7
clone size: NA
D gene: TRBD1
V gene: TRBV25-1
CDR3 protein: CASSEYKGQYFYEQYF
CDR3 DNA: TGTGCCAGCAGTGAATACAAGGGACAGTATTTCTACGAGCAGTACTTC

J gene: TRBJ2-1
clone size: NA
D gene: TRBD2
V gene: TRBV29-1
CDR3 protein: CSAMKLAGLRYEQFF
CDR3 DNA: TGCAGCGCTATGAAACTAGCGGGACTTCGGTATGAGCAGTTCTTC

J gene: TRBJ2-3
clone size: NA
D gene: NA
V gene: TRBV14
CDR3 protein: CASSQRYYLSTDTQYF
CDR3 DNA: TGTGCCAGCAGCCAAAGGTACTACTTAAGCACAGATACGCAGTATTTT

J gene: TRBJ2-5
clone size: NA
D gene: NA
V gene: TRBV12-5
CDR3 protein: CASAPRRSGLGETQYF
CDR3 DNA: TGTGCTAGTGCCCCCAGGCGCTCTGGCTTAGGAGAGACCCAGTACTTC

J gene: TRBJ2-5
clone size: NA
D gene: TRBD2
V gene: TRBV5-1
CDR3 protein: CASIGEGSLAGLETQYF
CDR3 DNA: TGCGCCAGCATCGGGGAAGGGTCTCTAGCGGGATTAGAGACCCAGTACTTC

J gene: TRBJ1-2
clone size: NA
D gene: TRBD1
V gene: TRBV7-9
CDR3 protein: CASSLTGGATYGYTF
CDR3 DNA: TGTGCCAGCAGCTTGACAGGGGGCGCTACCTATGGCTACACCTTC

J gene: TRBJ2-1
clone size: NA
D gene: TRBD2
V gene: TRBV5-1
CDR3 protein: CASSQAGGSYEQFF
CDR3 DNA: TGCGCCAGCAGCCAGGCGGGGGGCTCATATGAGCAGTTCTTC

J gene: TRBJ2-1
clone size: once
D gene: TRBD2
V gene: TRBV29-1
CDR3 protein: CSVEWSGSSYNEQFF
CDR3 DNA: TGCAGCGTTGAATGGAGCGGGAGCTCCTACAATGAGCAGTTCTTC

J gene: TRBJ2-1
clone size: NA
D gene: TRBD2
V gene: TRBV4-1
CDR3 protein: CASSHSPSGITYNEQFF
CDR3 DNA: TGCGCCAGCAGCCATAGTCCCAGCGGGATTACCTACAATGAGCAGTTCTTC

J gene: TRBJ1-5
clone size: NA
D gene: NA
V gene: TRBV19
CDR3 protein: CASSRTLGGDQPQHF
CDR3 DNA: TGTGCCAGTAGTAGGACCCTAGGAGGCGATCAGCCCCAGCATTTT

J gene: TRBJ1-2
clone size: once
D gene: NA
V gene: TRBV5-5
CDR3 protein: CASSLVSGTSYGYTF
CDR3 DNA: TGTGCCAGCAGCTTGGTTTCCGGGACAAGCTATGGCTACACCTTC

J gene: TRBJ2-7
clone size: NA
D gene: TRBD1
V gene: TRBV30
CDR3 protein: CAWSVGGAGEQYF
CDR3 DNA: TGTGCCTGGAGTGTAGGGGGCGCGGGCGAGCAGTACTTC

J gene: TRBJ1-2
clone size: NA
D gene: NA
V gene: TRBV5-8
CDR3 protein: CASSLERPGTPDYGYTF
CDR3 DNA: TGTGCCAGCAGCTTGGAGCGTCCCGGGACACCAGACTATGGCTACACCTTC

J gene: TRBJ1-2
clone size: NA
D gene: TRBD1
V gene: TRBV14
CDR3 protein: CASSQDFKGADGYTF
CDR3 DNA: TGTGCCAGCAGCCAAGATTTCAAGGGGGCGGATGGCTACACCTTC

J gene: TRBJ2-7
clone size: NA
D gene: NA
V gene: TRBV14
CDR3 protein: CASSLAGITYEQYF
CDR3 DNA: TGTGCCAGCAGCCTCGCAGGGATCACTTACGAGCAGTACTTC

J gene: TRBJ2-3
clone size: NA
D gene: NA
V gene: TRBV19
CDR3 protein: CASSISSRVTDTQYF
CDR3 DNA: TGTGCCAGTAGTATTAGTTCCAGGGTCACAGATACGCAGTATTTT

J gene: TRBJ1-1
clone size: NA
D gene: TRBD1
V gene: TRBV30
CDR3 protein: CAWSVRGTGLTEAFF
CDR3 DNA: TGTGCCTGGAGTGTAAGAGGGACAGGGTTGACTGAAGCTTTCTTT

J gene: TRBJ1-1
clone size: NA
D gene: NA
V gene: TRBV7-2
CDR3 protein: CASSPTVNTEAFF
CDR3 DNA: TGTGCCAGCAGCCCCACAGTGAACACTGAAGCTTTCTTT

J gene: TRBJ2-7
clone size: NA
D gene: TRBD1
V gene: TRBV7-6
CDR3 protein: CASSTDRTGGPYEQYF
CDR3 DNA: TGTGCCAGCAGCACAGACCGGACAGGGGGCCCCTACGAGCAGTACTTC

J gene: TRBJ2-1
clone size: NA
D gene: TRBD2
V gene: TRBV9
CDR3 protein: CASQAAGVPYNEQFF
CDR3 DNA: TGTGCCAGCCAAGCAGCGGGGGTCCCCTACAATGAGCAGTTCTTC

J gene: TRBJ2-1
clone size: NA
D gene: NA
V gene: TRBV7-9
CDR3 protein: CASSFRAGHEQFF
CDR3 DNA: TGTGCCAGCAGCTTCAGAGCGGGACACGAGCAGTTCTTC

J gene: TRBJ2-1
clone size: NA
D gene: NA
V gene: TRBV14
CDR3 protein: CASSQVAYNEQFF
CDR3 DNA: TGTGCCAGCAGCCAGGTGGCATACAATGAGCAGTTCTTC

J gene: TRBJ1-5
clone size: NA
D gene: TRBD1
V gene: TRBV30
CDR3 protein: CAWSAETGRSNQPQHF
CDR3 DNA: TGTGCCTGGAGTGCCGAGACAGGGAGGAGCAATCAGCCCCAGCATTTT

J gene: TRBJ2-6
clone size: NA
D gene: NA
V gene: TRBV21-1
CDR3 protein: CASSKATGQLFAGANVLTF
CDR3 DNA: TGTGCCAGCAGCAAAGCCACAGGACAGTTATTTGCTGGGGCCAACGTCCTGACTTTC

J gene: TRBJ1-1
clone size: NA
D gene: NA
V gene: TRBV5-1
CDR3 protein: CASSLGGWGGENTEAFF
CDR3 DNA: TGCGCCAGCAGCTTGGGCGGATGGGGAGGAGAGAACACTGAAGCTTTCTTT

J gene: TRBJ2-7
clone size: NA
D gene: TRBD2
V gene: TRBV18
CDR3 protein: CASSPRTSGGLAYEQYF
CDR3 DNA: TGTGCCAGCTCACCCCGGACTAGCGGGGGGCTAGCCTACGAGCAGTACTTC

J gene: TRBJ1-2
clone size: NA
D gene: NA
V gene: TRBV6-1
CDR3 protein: CASSEPAFGGYTF
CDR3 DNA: TGTGCCAGCAGTGAGCCCGCCTTCGGGGGCTACACCTTC

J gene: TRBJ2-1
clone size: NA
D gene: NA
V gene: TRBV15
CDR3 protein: CATSRAYNEQFF
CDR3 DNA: TGTGCCACCAGCAGAGCGTACAATGAGCAGTTCTTC

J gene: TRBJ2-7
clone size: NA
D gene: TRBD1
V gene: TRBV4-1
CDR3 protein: CASSLRQGDEQYF
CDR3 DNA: TGCGCCAGCAGCCTACGACAGGGGGACGAGCAGTACTTC